Listed below are T cell receptor beta chains from one sample, sequenced in a study of blood T cell repertoires in COVID-19. Method: immunoSEQ multiplex PCR; TCRdb's copy keeps in-frame clones and lacks some. The sample carries about 260,000 clones, approximately 87% recorded once. Sample: peripheral blood. The receptors here all came from a human donor in a cohort sampled during active COVID-19. The CDR3 runs from the conserved cysteine through the conserved F or W. The D gene is left open where the match is weak. The size field is filled for only some rows; it gives once, few, many or a size class.

V gene,J gene,clone size,D gene,CDR3 DNA,CDR3 protein
TRBV21-1,TRBJ2-1,NA,NA,TGTGCCAGCAGCAAAGCCGGGGGGCTCGACGTCAATGAGCAGTTCTTC,CASSKAGGLDVNEQFF
TRBV3-1/TRBV3-2,TRBJ1-2,NA,NA,TGTGCCAGCAGCCAAGATTTTTCCCGCGTCTATGGCTACACCTTC,CASSQDFSRVYGYTF
TRBV7-2,TRBJ1-2,NA,TRBD1,TGTGCCAGCAGCTTAGGAACAGGGGGCGGCTATGGCTACACCTTC,CASSLGTGGGYGYTF
TRBV6-5,TRBJ2-2,NA,TRBD2,TGTGCCAGCCCCAAAGGGAGGGAATCGGTGCGGGAGCTGTTTTTT,CASPKGRESVRELFF
TRBV5-4,TRBJ2-7,few,NA,TGTGCCAGCAGCCACACAGGGTACGAGCAGTACTTC,CASSHTGYEQYF
TRBV7-2,TRBJ1-6,few,TRBD1,TGTGCCAGCAGCCCGAGGACAGGGCAGAATTCACCCCTCCACTTT,CASSPRTGQNSPLHF
TRBV6-5,TRBJ1-5,NA,TRBD1,TGTGCCAGCGCCCGCCGGGACAGGGGGATTCAGCCCCAGCATTTT,CASARRDRGIQPQHF
TRBV11-2,TRBJ2-1,NA,TRBD1,TGTGCCAGCAGCCGAACAGGGGATTATTACAATGAGCAGTTCTTC,CASSRTGDYYNEQFF
TRBV28,TRBJ1-6,NA,TRBD1,TGTGCCAGCACAGCCGGGACAGGGGCATCACCCCTCCACTTT,CASTAGTGASPLHF
TRBV6-5,TRBJ2-7,once,NA,TGTGCCAGCAGAGCGACAGGATCTGAGCAGTACTTC,CASRATGSEQYF
TRBV4-2,TRBJ2-5,NA,NA,TGTGCCAGCAGCCAAGTTTCCGGACAGGGACTATCTCAAGAGACCCAGTACTTC,CASSQVSGQGLSQETQYF
TRBV3-1/TRBV3-2,TRBJ1-6,NA,TRBD1,TGTGCCAGCAGCCAAAGACAGGGGAAGGGAAATAATTCACCCCTCCACTTT,CASSQRQGKGNNSPLHF
TRBV5-1,TRBJ1-4,NA,NA,TGCGCCAGCAGCTTGGAGGGGGGGCGTCAGGAAAAACTGTTTTTT,CASSLEGGRQEKLFF
TRBV25-1,TRBJ2-1,NA,TRBD2,TGTGCCAGCAGTGAATTTGGGGGGGGTTCCTACAATGAGCAGTTCTTC,CASSEFGGGSYNEQFF
TRBV7-9,TRBJ1-2,NA,NA,TGTGCCAGCACCGCGGGGGGGTATGGCTACACCTTC,CASTAGGYGYTF
TRBV18,TRBJ1-6,NA,NA,TGTGCCAGCTCACCATGGCAGGGTAGAAGTTCACCCCTCCACTTT,CASSPWQGRSSPLHF
TRBV7-2,TRBJ2-2,NA,NA,TGTGCCAGCAGCACTAACCTGGCCGTGAGGGTAGGCACCGGGGAGCTGTTTTTT,CASSTNLAVRVGTGELFF
TRBV29-1,TRBJ1-6,NA,TRBD1,TGCAGCGTTCGTGAGACAGGGTCTATTTCACCCCTCCACTTT,CSVRETGSISPLHF
TRBV6-6,TRBJ2-3,NA,NA,TGTGCCAGCAGTTACTCGGGTTCGGAGGGAAGAGATACGCAGTATTTT,CASSYSGSEGRDTQYF
TRBV5-5,TRBJ2-3,NA,TRBD1,TGTGCCAGCAGCGGATTAGGACAGGGAACGCAGTATTTT,CASSGLGQGTQYF
TRBV6-5,TRBJ2-1,NA,NA,TGTGCCAGCAGTTCTGCCCTAGGGGTAAAGAATGAGCAGTTCTTC,CASSSALGVKNEQFF
TRBV18,TRBJ1-2,NA,TRBD1,TGTGCCAGCTCACCAAGACGGGACAGGGGGGTATTGGACTATGGCTACACCTTC,CASSPRRDRGVLDYGYTF
TRBV11-2,TRBJ1-6,NA,NA,TGTGCCAGCAGCTGGACCGGGACAAAAAATTCACCCCTCCACTTT,CASSWTGTKNSPLHF
TRBV20-1,TRBJ1-1,NA,NA,TGCAGTGCCACAGCCAACACTGAAGCTTTCTTT,CSATANTEAFF
TRBV7-9,TRBJ2-1,NA,NA,TGTGCCAGCAGCTTTGGAAGCGGAGCTTACAATGAGCAGTTCTTC,CASSFGSGAYNEQFF
TRBV24-1,TRBJ2-1,NA,TRBD1,TGTGCCACCGCCGGCGCCGACAGGGCCAATGAGCAGTTCTTC,CATAGADRANEQFF
TRBV5-1,TRBJ2-2,NA,TRBD1,TGCGCCAGCAGCCCCGGGACAGAAAACACCGGGGAGCTGTTTTTT,CASSPGTENTGELFF
TRBV28,TRBJ2-7,NA,NA,TGTGCCAGCAGTAGTCACTTATACGAGCAGTACTTC,CASSSHLYEQYF
TRBV2,TRBJ1-2,NA,TRBD1,TGTGCCAGCAGTGAAGGGGGAACAGGGGACTATGGCTACACCTTC,CASSEGGTGDYGYTF
TRBV15,TRBJ2-7,NA,NA,TGTGCCACCAGCAGACCCTTAACAGGGCTTGGAGGAGACGAGCAGTACTTC,CATSRPLTGLGGDEQYF
TRBV5-8,TRBJ1-6,NA,TRBD1,TGTGCCAGCAGCTTAAGGACAGGGAATAATTCACCCCTCCACTTT,CASSLRTGNNSPLHF
TRBV9,TRBJ2-3,NA,TRBD2,TGTGCCAGCAGCGCCGGGACTAGAGGGTCAGATACGCAGTATTTT,CASSAGTRGSDTQYF
TRBV5-1,TRBJ2-5,NA,TRBD2,TGCGCCAGCAGCTTTGGGCCCGAAGGAGCGGGGGTCCAAGAGACCCAGTACTTC,CASSFGPEGAGVQETQYF
TRBV15,TRBJ1-1,many,NA,TGTGCCACCAGCAGTGGGAGGGGCCGCCTTAACACTGAAGCTTTCTTT,CATSSGRGRLNTEAFF
TRBV5-5,TRBJ2-7,NA,NA,TGTGCCAGCAGCTTGGCTACAGCCTCCTACGAGCAGTACTTC,CASSLATASYEQYF
TRBV6-2/TRBV6-3,TRBJ1-5,NA,NA,TGTGCCAGCAGTTACCCCGGGATCAATCAGCCCCAGCATTTT,CASSYPGINQPQHF
TRBV2,TRBJ2-5,NA,NA,TGTGCCAGCGTTGGGCAGGGTCGTGAGACCCAGTACTTC,CASVGQGRETQYF
TRBV6-6,TRBJ2-1,NA,TRBD2,TGTGCCAGCAGTCAACAATTGGCGGGGGGTTTTTTCGATGAGCAGTTCTTC,CASSQQLAGGFFDEQFF
TRBV27,TRBJ1-5,NA,NA,TGTGCCAGCAGACCCGACAGAGATCGGTCCAATAAGCCCCAGCATTTT,CASRPDRDRSNKPQHF
TRBV2,TRBJ2-7,NA,TRBD1,TGTGCCAGCAGTGGGACGGACAGGGTCGGCGAGCAGTACTTC,CASSGTDRVGEQYF
TRBV2,TRBJ2-1,few,TRBD2,TGTGCCAGCAGTAGACTAGCGGGAGAACTATCTGAGCAGTTCTTC,CASSRLAGELSEQFF
TRBV7-2,TRBJ2-3,NA,NA,TGTGCCGGCGGGATTTTCACAGATACGCAGTATTTT,CAGGIFTDTQYF
TRBV20-1,TRBJ1-2,NA,NA,TGCAGTGCTAGAGATCGAGCTATCTCCACCTTC,CSARDRAISTF
TRBV19,TRBJ1-4,NA,NA,TGTGCCAGTAGTATAGATCTGAATGAAAAACTGTTTTTT,CASSIDLNEKLFF
TRBV2,TRBJ2-5,NA,TRBD1,TGTGCCAGCCCGGCGGACAGGGGTCAGAGGGAGACCCAGTACTTC,CASPADRGQRETQYF
TRBV6-5,TRBJ2-5,NA,NA,TGTGCCAGCGCCTCGACACTTAGGGAGACCCAGTACTTC,CASASTLRETQYF
TRBV28,TRBJ2-7,NA,NA,TGTGCCAGCAGTTTAGACAGATACGAGCAGTACTTC,CASSLDRYEQYF
TRBV5-1,TRBJ2-1,NA,TRBD2,TGCGCCAGCAGCTTGGGAGTGGTAGCGGGAGAGACTGAGCAGTTCTTC,CASSLGVVAGETEQFF
TRBV27,TRBJ1-4,NA,NA,TGTGCCAGCAGTGCCTACTTGGACAGTAATGAAAAACTGTTTTTT,CASSAYLDSNEKLFF
TRBV4-2,TRBJ2-2,NA,NA,TGTGCCAGCAGGCATTCGGTGAGGGGGGGAAACACCGGGGAGCTGTTTTTT,CASRHSVRGGNTGELFF
TRBV5-4,TRBJ1-1,NA,NA,TGTGCCAGCAGATCGATGGGGGGACCTGAAGCTTTCTTT,CASRSMGGPEAFF
TRBV6-5,TRBJ1-2,few,TRBD1,TGTGCCAGCAGTTACTCAACAGGGGCTAGCTATGGCTACACCTTC,CASSYSTGASYGYTF
TRBV7-8,TRBJ1-5,NA,NA,TGTGCCAGCAGCCCCACCCCAACAAACAGGGCAAATAGCAATCAGCCCCAGCATTTT,CASSPTPTNRANSNQPQHF